These 24 T cell receptor beta chains originate from one sample sequenced in a study of cytomegalovirus exposure and HLA in healthy donors. Primers for the PCR totalled 60 Vbeta and 13 Jbeta. Using immunoSEQ multiplex PCR, the repertoire was profiled, and TCRdb retains in-frame clones only, with some absent. This table holds about 89,000 clones, 75% to 80% found once. Input material: PBMCs. Source of these receptors: a man in his thirties or forties in good health and CMV-seronegative.

CDR3 protein: CATRRQGLTDTQYF. As DNA, the CDR3 is TGTGCCACCCGGCGGCAGGGGTTGACAGATACGCAGTATTTT. The chain couples TRBV6-5 to TRBJ2-3, with D possibly TRBD1 on 6 matching bases. The CDR3 loop spans 14 amino acids. Germline loops: CDR1 MNHEY, CDR2 SVGAGI. Trimming took off 10 bases at V and 3 bases at J, with 17 bases between the two ends.

The chain has TRBV4-1 and TRBJ2-3; 10 positions match TRBD2. Germline assignment: CDR1 MGHRA and CDR2 YSYEKL. Trimming removed 4 bases from V and 2 bases from J; junction bases left unmatched: 6. This CDR3 is 16 amino acids long. The CDR3, as DNA: TGCGCCAGCAGCCGATCACTAGCGGGATCCACAGATACGCAGTATTTT. It encodes CASSRSLAGSTDTQYF.

The gene calls are TRBV27 and TRBJ1-1; D not certain. The CDR3 totals 14 residues. V was cut by 4 bases and J by 0 bases, with 9 bases left in between. Germline assignment: CDR1 MNHEY and CDR2 SMNVEV (reference sequence). CDR3 residues: CASSSHSMNTEAFF. The CDR3, as DNA: TGTGCCAGCAGTTCCCATAGCATGAACACTGAAGCTTTCTTT.

This chain uses TRBV30 with TRBJ2-7; TRBD1 matches at 8 bases. The CDR3 is made up of 14 amino acids. The germline CDR1 and CDR2 sequences are GTSNPN and SVGIG (reference sequence). V lost 0 bases, J lost 4 bases, and 5 bases stayed unmatched. CDR3 nucleotides: TGTGCCTGGAGTGTGGGCAGGGGGCTGTACGAGCAGTACTTC. It yields the protein CAWSVGRGLYEQYF.

The V gene is TRBV11-2, the J gene TRBJ2-1; 8 bases align to TRBD1. The length of the CDR3 is 15 residues. V lost 1 base to trimming and J lost 7 bases; unmatched junction nucleotides: 6. Per germline, CDR1 SGHAT and CDR2 FQNNGV. The CDR3 DNA reads as TGTGCCAGCAGCTTAGTTGGACAGGGTGGGAATGAGCAGTTCTTC. Its translation: CASSLVGQGGNEQFF.

The chain recombines TRBV6-5 with TRBJ1-1; D perhaps matches TRBD1 (5 bases). This CDR3 comprises 13 residues. Per the germline V gene, CDR1 is MNHEY and CDR2 is SVGAGI. V was shortened by 7 bases and J by 4 bases, with 13 bases between the two germline ends. This CDR3 is CASTQGLATEAFF. The CDR3 region has the DNA TGTGCCAGCACCCAGGGTTTAGCCACTGAAGCTTTCTTT.

V gene TRBV27 combines with J gene TRBJ1-2; tentatively, D is TRBD1 (6 bases). V lost 0 bases, J lost 3 bases, and 11 bases lay in between. This CDR3 spans 15 amino acids. Germline V gene data show CDR1 as MNHEY and CDR2 as SMNVEV (reference sequence). CDR3 bases: TGTGCCAGCAGTTTATCGATGACAGGAGACTATGGCTACACCTTC. This gives the protein CASSLSMTGDYGYTF.

V gene TRBV5-1 combines with J gene TRBJ2-1, with a tentative D call TRBD1 (5 bases). Trimming shortened V by 4 bases and J by 2 bases, and 10 bases separated the two germline ends. The CDR3 covers 14 residues. The germline gives CDR1 SGHRS, CDR2 YFSETQ. The CDR3 DNA reads TGCGCCAGCAGCGAAGACAGCCCCTACAATGAGCAGTTCTTC. Encoded protein: CASSEDSPYNEQFF.

CDR3 coding DNA: TGTGCCATCAGTGAGTCCCCACTAGCGGGAGGGGCAGATACGCAGTATTTT. This encodes CAISESPLAGGADTQYF. V and J are TRBV10-3 and TRBJ2-3, with 13 bases fitting TRBD2. Germline loops: CDR1 ENHRY, CDR2 SYGVKD. The junction had 4 bases not matched to a gene; V was cut back by 0 bases and J by 4 bases. This CDR3 is built from 17 residues.

CDR3 in amino acids: CASSLVPTSGGGLETQYF. In nucleotides, the CDR3 is TGTGCCAGCAGCTTGGTTCCGACAAGCGGGGGGGGCTTGGAGACCCAGTACTTC. The V and J genes are TRBV5-8 and TRBJ2-5; 10 positions agree with TRBD2. Looked up from germline, CDR1 is SGHTS and CDR2 is YDEGEE. The CDR3 runs 18 residues. J gave up 5 bases and V 0 bases, and 13 bases lay outside the gene matches.

The V call is TRBV19, the J call TRBJ1-5; D might be TRBD1 (6 bases). CDR3 length equals 15 residues. Germline V gene data show CDR1 as LNHDA and CDR2 as SQIVND (reference sequence). The V and J ends lost 6 bases and 0 bases respectively, with 12 bases between them. For the CDR3, the DNA is TGTGCCAGTAGATGGGGGGGGGCTAGCAATCAGCCCCAGCATTTT. It encodes CASRWGGASNQPQHF.

V gene TRBV19 combines with J gene TRBJ1-5; tentative D call: TRBD1 (5 bases). The CDR3 is 15 amino acids. V was clipped by 5 bases and J by 0 bases, with 11 bases between them. Germline V CDR1 and CDR2: LNHDA, SQIVND (reference sequence). CDR3 loop: CASSRGDYSNQPQHF. The CDR3 nucleotides are TGTGCCAGTAGTCGAGGGGACTATAGCAATCAGCCCCAGCATTTT. Complete variable domain (other parts from reference TRBV19 and TRBJ1-5): DGGITQSPKYLFRKEGQNVTLSCEQNLNHDAMYWYRQDPGQGLRLIYYSQIVNDFQKGDIAEGYSVSREKKESFPLTVTSAQKNPTAFYLCASSRGDYSNQPQHFGDGTRLSIL.

The chain uses TRBV5-1 and TRBJ2-2, with 7 bases fitting TRBD2. This CDR3 has 16 amino acids. In germline, CDR1 is SGHRS, CDR2 YFSETQ. V was pared by 3 bases and J by 4 bases, with 9 bases of the junction left unmatched. CDR3 bases: TGCGCCAGCAGCTCCCAAGCGGGACCAGGCACCGGGGAGCTGTTTTTT. This sequence encodes CASSSQAGPGTGELFF.

This clone appeared once. J is TRBJ1-6 and V is TRBV19; perhaps TRBD1 as D (5 bases). V was pared by 6 bases and J by 8 bases, with 11 bases between. The CDR3 consists of 13 residues. CDR1 is LNHDA and CDR2 is SQIVND in the germline V gene (reference sequence). The CDR3 DNA reads TGTGCCAGTAGCGCACAGGTTGATTCACCCCTCCACTTT. Translating it yields CASSAQVDSPLHF.

The genes are TRBV25-1 and TRBJ1-1; D gene uncertain. CDR1 MGHDK and CDR2 SYGVNS come from the germline V gene. The CDR3 is made up of 12 amino acids. The germline V and J ends were trimmed by 5 bases and 11 bases, with 15 bases remaining between them. This CDR3 is CASSSPLLEAFF. The CDR3 nucleotides read TGTGCCAGCAGTTCGCCATTGCTTGAGGCTTTCTTT. Supplemented by reference TRBV25-1 and TRBJ1-1, the full variable domain reads EADIYQTPRYLVIGTGKKITLECSQTMGHDKMYWYQQDPGMELHLIHYSYGVNSTEKGDLSSESTVSRIRTEHFPLTLESARPSHTSQYLCASSSPLLEAFFGQGTRLTVV.

The rearrangement joins TRBV7-6 to TRBJ2-1; 11 bases agree with TRBD2. Germline CDR1 and CDR2: SGHVS and FNYEAQ. The CDR3 runs to 16 residues. V lost 5 bases, J lost 6 bases, and 9 bases stayed unmatched. In DNA form, the CDR3 reads TGTGCCAGCAGCAGAACTAGCGGGAGTTATATCAATGAGCAGTTCTTC. As protein: CASSRTSGSYINEQFF.

This clone was observed a few times. One junction end disagrees with the germline gene, perhaps due to a read error. The chain couples TRBV7-9 to TRBJ2-7; possible D gene TRBD1, 6 bases. Looked up from germline, CDR1 is SEHNR and CDR2 is FQNEAQ (reference sequence). This CDR3 has 16 amino acids. DNA for the CDR3: TGTTCCAGCAGCCATCCAACGAGCAGAACAGGGTACGAGCAGTACTTC. Its translation is CSSSHPTSRTGYEQYF.

The rearrangement uses TRBV5-6 and TRBJ2-7; D is ambiguous. Germline V gene data show CDR1 as SGHDT and CDR2 as YYEEEE. The CDR3 has 12 amino acids. Trimming took off 0 bases at V and 2 bases at J, with 3 bases between the two ends. The CDR3 nucleotides are TGTGCCAGCAGCTTGGCTACCTACGAGCAGTACTTC. Its translation: CASSLATYEQYF.

The rearrangement uses TRBV6-5 and TRBJ2-7; possibly TRBD2 for D (5 bases). Trimming shortened V by 7 bases and J by 2 bases, and 18 bases separated the two germline ends. Germline CDR1 reads MNHEY; CDR2 reads SVGAGI. There are 15 residues in the CDR3. The CDR3 region has the DNA TGTGCCAGCACCTTCCGCGGGCCCGGCCCCTACGAGCAGTACTTC. This sequence encodes CASTFRGPGPYEQYF.

The J gene is TRBJ2-1, the V gene TRBV7-2; 8 bases fit TRBD2. CDR3 length equals 16 residues. J lost 7 bases, V lost 5 bases, and 13 bases had no gene match. The germline V gene has CDR1 SGHTA and CDR2 FQGNSA. CDR3 in amino acids: CASSTVSTSGLNEQFF. The CDR3 DNA is TGTGCCAGCAGCACAGTTAGCACTAGCGGATTAAATGAGCAGTTCTTC.

The chain combines TRBV19 with TRBJ2-2; no clear D. Per germline, CDR1 LNHDA and CDR2 SQIVND (reference sequence). The CDR3 has 11 amino acids. With 9 bases removed from V and 1 base from J, the gap between germline ends came to 3 bases. CDR3 coding DNA: TGTGCCAGCAAGAACACCGGGGAGCTGTTTTTT. Residues: CASKNTGELFF.

The chain links TRBV6-5 to TRBJ2-1, with 14 bases that match TRBD2. The V gene end was trimmed by 11 bases and the J gene end by 7 bases; junction bases not matched to a gene: 7. Germline values: CDR1 MNHEY, CDR2 SVGAGI. CDR3 size: 14 residues. CDR3 residues: CACKGLAGDNEQFF. CDR3 DNA: TGTGCCTGCAAGGGACTAGCGGGAGATAATGAGCAGTTCTTC.

The chain couples TRBV19 to TRBJ1-6; no firm D call. V lost 3 bases and J lost 12, with 15 bases in between. The CDR3 totals 14 residues. Looked up from germline, CDR1 is LNHDA and CDR2 is SQIVND (reference sequence). The CDR3 DNA reads as TGTGCCAGTAGTATCCCCCGGGGATTGGGACCCCTCCACTTT. This sequence encodes CASSIPRGLGPLHF.

In the case of this clone: A read error may produce the germline difference seen at one junction end. The chain couples TRBV7-7 to TRBJ2-5, with D hard to call. Germline V gene lookup returns CDR1 SSHAT and CDR2 FNYEAQ (reference sequence). The CDR3 is 13 amino acids. CDR3: CASSPSSPETQYF. The CDR3 DNA sequence: TGTGCTAGCAGCCCTAGTTCCCCAGAGACCCAGTACTTC.